The rows below give T cell receptor beta chains drawn from one sample of a study of T cells in Graves' hyperthyroidism and ophthalmopathy. TCRdb recomputed calls from the multiplex PCR reads with MiXCR, one row per CDR3 protein. This table holds about 600,000 distinct CDR3 sequences, 15% to 20% found once. Sequenced sample: blood. Receptors were obtained from a woman aged 35 to 49 with Graves' ophthalmopathy. CDR3s include the opening cysteine and the closing phenylalanine or tryptophan. The D gene is left open where the match is weak. Expanded clones are given a class, and other clones once, few, many or no size at all.

TRBV12-5	-	TRBJ2-5	-	TGTGCTAGTGGTTTGGGGCTAGGCCAAGAGACCCAGTACTTC	CASGLGLGQETQYF
TRBV2	TRBD2	TRBJ2-3	few	TGTGCCAGCAAGAAGCGGGAGGGTAGCACAGATACGCAGTATTTT	CASKKREGSTDTQYF
TRBV2	-	TRBJ1-3	-	TGTGCCAGCACGGAACGCTCTGGAAACACCATATATTTT	CASTERSGNTIYF
TRBV3-1	-	TRBJ2-3	many	TGTGCCAGCAGCCATTTTACGGGCACAGATACGCAGTATTTT	CASSHFTGTDTQYF
TRBV28	-	TRBJ1-4	many	TGTGCCAGCAGCGCGATCGGGCTCGGGGCGTATAGTGAAAAACTGTTTTTT	CASSAIGLGAYSEKLFF
TRBV12-3/TRBV12-4	-	TRBJ2-2	few	TGTGCCAGCAGCCCTGGCGGGCCGGTCGGGGAGCTGTTTTTT	CASSPGGPVGELFF
TRBV2	-	TRBJ1-1	many	TGTGCCAGCAAACGGGAGTTTGAAGCTTTCTTT	CASKREFEAFF
TRBV27	-	TRBJ2-1	-	TGTGCCAGCAGTCCCCTCAGGGGAATTGGCCATGAGCAGTTCTTC	CASSPLRGIGHEQFF
TRBV3-1	-	TRBJ2-3	many	TGTGCCAGCAGCCCCTGGCAGGTTGGAGATACGCAGTATTTT	CASSPWQVGDTQYF
TRBV24-1	-	TRBJ2-1	-	TGTGCCACCAGTGATTTGGAGGGAAATGAGCAGTTCTTC	CATSDLEGNEQFF
TRBV29-1	TRBD1	TRBJ2-7	many	TGCAGCGTTTATGGGACAGGGCCCAAGTCCTACGAGCAGTACTTC	CSVYGTGPKSYEQYF
TRBV2	TRBD1	TRBJ2-5	many	TGTGCCAGCAGGGGGACAGGGCCAGAGACCCAGTACTTC	CASRGTGPETQYF
TRBV11-2	-	TRBJ2-3	many	TGTGCCAGCAGCTTAGAACTTTATACGCAGTATTTT	CASSLELYTQYF
TRBV28	TRBD1	TRBJ2-7	many	TGTGCCAGCAGTTTACTCAGGACAGGGGGCTCCAACGAGCAGTACTTC	CASSLLRTGGSNEQYF
TRBV11-2	-	TRBJ2-3	many	TGTGCCAGCAGCTTAGGACACACTACGGCAGATACGCAGTATTTT	CASSLGHTTADTQYF
TRBV11-3	TRBD1	TRBJ2-1	few	TGTGCCAGCAGCGACAAGGGGACAGGGGGCTACAATGAGCAGTTCTTC	CASSDKGTGGYNEQFF
TRBV7-2	-	TRBJ2-5	-	TGTGCCAGCAGCAGAAACAGGGAGACCCAGTACTTC	CASSRNRETQYF
TRBV30	-	TRBJ2-1	many	TGTGCCTGGAAAGGCGGGATGTCTTACAATGAGCAGTTCTTC	CAWKGGMSYNEQFF
TRBV28	TRBD2	TRBJ2-7	many	TGTGCCAGCAGTCCCTTTAGCGGGAGCTTCGAGCAGTACTTC	CASSPFSGSFEQYF
TRBV5-8	-	TRBJ1-1	many	TGTGCCAGCAGCGCAACAAGCGGAGCTTTCTTT	CASSATSGAFF
TRBV2	-	TRBJ1-1	-	TGTGCCAGCACCGTCCCCCCCACTGAAGCTTTCTTT	CASTVPPTEAFF
TRBV20-1	-	TRBJ1-2	-	TGCAGTGCTAGTCTTACAGCTAACTATGGCTACACCTTC	CSASLTANYGYTF